This section outlines one TCR beta chain sequence together with its context. Its specificity is unknown. This entry is derived from a study of radiation and T cells in renal cell carcinoma. TCRdb's copy holds only in-frame clones and misses some; the assay was immunoSEQ multiplex PCR. This table has around 77,000 clones, roughly 83% appearing once. Findings and caveats of the study: From baseline, blood top tumor clonotypes peaked at 2 weeks post-radiation. Without pretreatment biopsies, baseline tumor clonotype presence was undetermined.

The time point was: blood 4 weeks post-SBRT, at nephrectomy. Treatment noted: 15 Gy SBRT to primary tumor, nephrectomy 4 weeks later. Nephrectomy followed 15 Gy stereotactic body radiation by 4 weeks. The tumor was a clear cell renal cell carcinoma. CDR1 is SEHNR and CDR2 is FQNEAQ in the germline V gene (reference sequence). V was clipped by 0 bases and J by 3 bases; unmatched bases: 3. CDR3 size: 15 residues. The chain couples TRBV7-9 to TRBJ1-2, with TRBD1 matching 8 bases. The sample in question was blood, obtained from a patient whose treatment included radiotherapy and nephrectomy. This receptor was obtained from a woman aged 60-75 years with renal cell carcinoma. CDR3 region: CASSLADRVDYGYTF. CDR3 sequence (DNA): TGTGCCAGCAGCTTAGCGGACAGGGTAGACTATGGCTACACCTTC.